Following are 6 T cell receptor beta chains from one sample sequenced in a study of shared clonotypes between healthy human individuals. Measured with immunoSEQ multiplex PCR; TCRdb has only the in-frame clones, and not every one. The sample shows 1.6 million or so clones, roughly 96% of them seen only once. The sample taken for sequencing was naive CD4+ T cells sorted from blood. Subset meaning: CD45RA+ positively selected. The receptors were sampled from a man between 25 and 39 years old in good health.

This chain uses TRBV11-1 with TRBJ2-1; maybe TRBD2 (6 bases). This CDR3 region has 14 residues. Germline V lookup: CDR1 SGHAT, CDR2 FQDESV (reference sequence). Deletions cut 2 bases from V and 6 bases from J, with 11 bases between. The CDR3 sequence is CASSLILSGNEQFF. CDR3 sequence (DNA): TGTGCCAGCAGCTTAATCCTTAGCGGCAATGAGCAGTTCTTC.

The chain couples TRBV5-4 to TRBJ2-2; D not resolved. This CDR3 has 13 amino acids. The V and J ends lost 8 bases and 1 base respectively, with 9 bases between them. Germline V gene sequence: CDR1 SGHNT, CDR2 YYREEE (reference sequence). The CDR3 nucleotides are TGTGCCAGTAAATCGAGGAACACCGGGGAGCTGTTTTTT. This codes for CASKSRNTGELFF.

This clone was seen once. This chain uses TRBV6-5 with TRBJ1-6; 9 bases align to TRBD1. This CDR3 region has 14 residues. Germline CDR1 and CDR2: MNHEY and SVGAGI. V was clipped by 1 base and J by 8 bases; unmatched bases: 0. The CDR3 region has the DNA TGTGCCAGCAGTTACTGGACAGGGGATTCACCCCTCCACTTT. Its protein product is CASSYWTGDSPLHF.

The rearrangement joins TRBV30 to TRBJ1-5; weak D call: TRBD1 (6 bases). V lost 1 base, J lost 5 bases, and 9 bases lay in between. The germline gives CDR1 GTSNPN, CDR2 SVGIG (reference sequence). The CDR3 covers 13 residues. The CDR3 is CAWSDRVHQPQHF. DNA for the CDR3: TGTGCCTGGAGTGACAGGGTCCATCAGCCCCAGCATTTT. Full variable domain (outside the CDR3, taken from reference TRBV30 and TRBJ1-5): SQTIHQWPATLVQPVGSPLSLECTVEGTSNPNLYWYRQAAGRGLQLLFYSVGIGQISSEVPQNLSASRPQDRQFILSSKKLLLSDSGFYLCAWSDRVHQPQHFGDGTRLSIL.

This chain links TRBV6-5 with TRBJ1-5; D is possibly TRBD1 (6 bases). The germline gives CDR1 MNHEY, CDR2 SVGAGI. The CDR3 sequence is 14 residues long. V was shortened by 2 bases and J by 3 bases, with 8 bases between the two germline ends. The DNA for the CDR3 is TGTGCCAGCAGTTACGCGGGGGCCAATCAGCCCCAGCATTTT. It is translated as CASSYAGANQPQHF.

The gene calls are TRBV5-1 and TRBJ2-5; D might be TRBD1 (5 bases). The CDR3 has 15 residues. V lost 4 bases to trimming and J lost 5 bases, with 18 bases between them. CDR1 and CDR2 from the germline V gene are SGHRS and YFSETQ. CDR3 DNA sequence: TGCGCCAGCAGCCTTCGTAGGGGCTCACGGGAGACCCAGTACTTC. As protein: CASSLRRGSRETQYF.